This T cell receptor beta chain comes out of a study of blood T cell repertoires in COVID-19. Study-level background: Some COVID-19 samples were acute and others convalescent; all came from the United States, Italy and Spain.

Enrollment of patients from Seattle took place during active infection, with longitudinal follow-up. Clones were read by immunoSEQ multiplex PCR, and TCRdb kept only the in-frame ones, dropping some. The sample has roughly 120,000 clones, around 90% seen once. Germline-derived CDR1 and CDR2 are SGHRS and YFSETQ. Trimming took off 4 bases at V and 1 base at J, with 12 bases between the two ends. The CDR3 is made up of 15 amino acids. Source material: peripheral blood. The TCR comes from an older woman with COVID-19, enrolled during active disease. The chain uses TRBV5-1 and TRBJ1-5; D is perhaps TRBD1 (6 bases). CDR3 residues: CASSQGQGSNQPQHF. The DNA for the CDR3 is TGCGCCAGCAGCCAGGGGCAAGGGAGCAATCAGCCCCAGCATTTT.